A single sample gave rise to the 13 T cell receptor beta chains below, sequenced in a study of cytotoxic CD8 clonotypes in ibrutinib-treated CLL. Clones were sequenced by immunoSEQ multiplex PCR, and TCRdb holds only the in-frame ones, with some missing. The sample includes about 140,000 clones, approximately 75% of them seen just once. The sample consisted of PBMCs, taken after 12 months of ibrutinib treatment. These receptors were collected from a human donor with chronic lymphocytic leukemia.

The chain joins TRBV11-2 to TRBJ2-3; 9 nucleotides match TRBD1. J gave up 5 bases and V 0 bases, and 3 bases lay outside the gene matches. CDR3 length equals 15 residues. Germline-derived CDR1 and CDR2 are SGHAT and FQNNGV. CDR3 DNA: TGTGCCAGCAGCTTAGAGGGACAGGGAAAAGATACGCAGTATTTT. Protein product: CASSLEGQGKDTQYF.

The V gene is TRBV7-9, the J gene TRBJ2-7; TRBD2 agrees at 7 bases. This CDR3 is built from 16 residues. Germline-derived CDR1 and CDR2 are SEHNR and FQNEAQ (reference sequence). The trim removed 1 base at V and 5 bases at J, leaving 11 bases unmatched. CDR3 residues: CASSLGIGGNGHEQYF. The CDR3 DNA reads TGTGCCAGCAGCTTAGGGATCGGGGGGAACGGCCACGAGCAGTACTTC.

The chain has TRBV21-1 and TRBJ2-7; the table's D call of TRBD1 was not tested on the DNA. TRBV21-1 constitutes a pseudogene. The CDR3 length is 14 residues. The CDR3: CASGPGTGSYEQYF. As DNA, the CDR3 is TGTGCCAGCGGACCCGGGACAGGCTCCTACGAGCAGTACTTC.

This clone was counted once. The chain recombines TRBV28 with TRBJ2-5; TRBD1 is a possible D gene (5 bases). Trimming pared 6 bases from V and 4 bases from J, leaving 12 bases between. The length of the CDR3 is 13 residues. The germline gives CDR1 MDHEN, CDR2 SYDVKM. This CDR3 reads CASRNQGTETQYF. In nucleotides, the CDR3 is TGTGCCAGCAGAAATCAGGGTACAGAGACCCAGTACTTC. The complete variable domain, with remaining parts taken from reference TRBV28 and TRBJ2-5, reads DVKVTQSSRYLVKRTGEKVFLECVQDMDHENMFWYRQDPGLGLRLIYFSYDVKMKEKGDIPEGYSVSREKKERFSLILESASTNQTSMYLCASRNQGTETQYFGPGTRLLVL.

The rearrangement links TRBV28 to TRBJ1-5; D not certain. The V end was cut by 2 bases, the J end by 2 bases, with 7 bases between. From germline, CDR1 is MDHEN and CDR2 SYDVKM. The CDR3 is 14 amino acids. CDR3 nucleotides: TGTGCCAGCAGTTTACCTGAGGGCAATCAGCCCCAGCATTTT. Its protein product is CASSLPEGNQPQHF.

The chain couples TRBV5-8 to TRBJ1-5; D unclear. CDR1 SGHTS and CDR2 YDEGEE come from the germline V gene. The V end lost 2 bases, the J end lost 4 bases, and 4 bases lay between the germline ends. This CDR3 contains 12 residues. CDR3 region: CASSLRNQPQHF. The CDR3 bases are TGTGCCAGCAGCTTACGGAATCAGCCCCAGCATTTT. Full variable domain (outside the CDR3, taken from reference TRBV5-8 and TRBJ1-5): EAGVTQSPTHLIKTRGQQATLRCSPISGHTSVYWYQQALGLGLQFLLWYDEGEERNRGNFPPRFSGRQFPNYSSELNVNALELEDSALYLCASSLRNQPQHFGDGTRLSIL.

Only a few counts were recorded for this clone. The genes are TRBV4-1 and TRBJ1-5; 10 bases fit TRBD1. CDR1 and CDR2 from the germline V gene are MGHRA and YSYEKL. Trimming removed 1 base from V and 7 bases from J; junction bases left unmatched: 1. The CDR3 covers 14 residues. CDR3 nucleotide sequence: TGCGCCAGCAGCCAAGGACAGGGGGCACAGCCCCAGCATTTT. Translated: CASSQGQGAQPQHF.

The chain links TRBV18 to TRBJ2-3; D is unclear. Trimming removed 6 bases from V and 3 bases from J, with 7 bases in between. This CDR3 spans 12 amino acids. The germline V gene encodes CDR1 KGHSH and CDR2 LQKENI. In DNA form, the CDR3 reads TGTGCCAGCTCCTCCACGACAGATACGCAGTATTTT. This encodes CASSSTTDTQYF.

The chain recombines TRBV13 with TRBJ2-1; D perhaps matches TRBD1 (5 bases). The length of the CDR3 is 15 residues. Germline V gene lookup returns CDR1 PRHDT and CDR2 FYEKMQ (reference sequence). V lost 5 bases to trimming and J lost 5 bases, with 16 bases between them. The CDR3 loop reads CASSGQKTANNEQFF. CDR3 nucleotides: TGTGCCAGCAGCGGCCAAAAGACAGCAAACAATGAGCAGTTCTTC.

The rearrangement links TRBV6-1 to TRBJ1-2; D ambiguous. The CDR3 has 14 amino acids. Germline V gene sequence: CDR1 MNHNS, CDR2 SASEGT. V lost 8 bases, J lost 0 bases, and 13 bases lay in between. CDR3 bases: TGTGCCAGCCAGAGGCACGGAACTAACTATGGCTACACCTTC. It encodes CASQRHGTNYGYTF.

V is TRBV5-1 and J is TRBJ2-1; either TRBD1 or TRBD2 may fit D (5 bases each). V lost 0 bases to trimming and J lost 4 bases, with 11 bases between them. Germline V gene lookup returns CDR1 SGHRS and CDR2 YFSETQ. The CDR3 is 15 amino acids. The CDR3, as DNA: TGCGCCAGCAGCTTGGCTCCGGGGCCTTACAATGAGCAGTTCTTC. It codes for CASSLAPGPYNEQFF.

Worth noting for this clone: Relative to the germline gene, one junction end is altered; a read error may explain this. The chain employs TRBV6-4 and TRBJ2-1, with D uncertain. The CDR3 totals 16 residues. Germline CDR1 reads MRHNA; CDR2 reads SNTAGT. The chain's CDR3 is CASSRSFTSGYKEQFF. The CDR3, as DNA: TGTGCCAGCAGCCGTTCCTTTACGTCGGGCTACAAAGAGCAGTTCTTC.

The chain carries TRBV4-3 and TRBJ2-5; 7 nucleotides match TRBD2. Germline V gene lookup returns CDR1 LGHNA and CDR2 YSLEER. The length of the CDR3 is 16 residues. J gave up 3 bases and V 0 bases, and 7 bases lay outside the gene matches. As DNA, the CDR3 is TGCGCCAGCAGCCAAGATTGGGCGGGAGCCGAAGAGACCCAGTACTTC. Its translation is CASSQDWAGAEETQYF.